The present T cell receptor beta chain was sequenced within a study of identical twins. From the 5' RACE reads, TCRdb called clonotypes with MiXCR, one entry per CDR3 protein. The sample lists about 480,000 distinct CDR3 sequences, 14% occurring once. The CDR3 contains 13 residues. From germline, CDR1 is SEHNR and CDR2 FQNEAQ (reference sequence). Between the trimmed V and J ends, which lost 3 bases and 7 bases, there was a span of 12 bases. These same records also appear under a second study, on yellow fever vaccine responses in identical twins.

Sequencing was done on a sample of CD4+ T cells sorted from blood. This receptor was obtained from a woman between 18 and 29 years old in good health. The chain uses TRBV7-9 and TRBJ1-2; D is undetermined. CDR3 nucleotides: TGTGCCAGCAGCTTCGACCTGTTGGGTGGCTACACCTTC. Protein: CASSFDLLGGYTF.